This record covers a single T cell receptor beta chain. Its antigen is unidentified. This sample is part of a study of CD8 T cells in ankylosing spondylitis. Overall study findings and caveats: With a CD8+ phenotype, disease-linked clones were relatively rare in peripheral blood.

TCRdb ran MiXCR on the 5' RACE reads and lists one entry per CDR3 protein. The profile shows hundreds of thousands of distinct CDR3 sequences, about 19% of them singletons. CDR3 length: 12 residues. V was clipped by 8 bases and J by 0 bases, with 9 bases between them. In germline, CDR1 is SQVTM, CDR2 ANQGSEA. The clonotype was recovered from a male donor with ankylosing spondylitis or in good health (not recorded which). The chain employs TRBV29-1 and TRBJ2-3, with D uncertain. Sample: blood, either unsorted or a sorted T cell fraction (not recorded which). The CDR3 sequence: CSTTTSTDTQYF. As DNA, the CDR3 is TGCAGCACAACGACTAGCACAGATACGCAGTATTTT.